This is a list of T cell receptor beta chains from one sample in a study of cytomegalovirus exposure and HLA in healthy donors. Here immunoSEQ multiplex PCR was the method, and the copy in TCRdb shows in-frame clones only, minus some. The sample records 150,000 to 200,000 clones, 79% being singletons. The specimen was PBMCs. All receptors derive from a girl aged 5 to 17 in good health and CMV-seropositive. CDR3s include the opening cysteine and the closing phenylalanine or tryptophan. The order of the fields is V gene, D gene, J gene, clone size, CDR3 protein, CDR3 DNA. A D gene is named only where the DNA matches it firmly. The size entry is marked missing in some rows and otherwise reads once, few, many or a size class.

>TRBV11-3|-|TRBJ2-5|-
CASSLDGHWGGAQDAQYF
TGTGCCAGCAGCTTAGATGGGCATTGGGGGGGGGCCCAAGATGCCCAGTACTTC
>TRBV7-2|-|TRBJ1-2|-
CASAGGQSYGYTF
TGTGCCAGCGCGGGGGGGCAGAGCTATGGCTACACCTTC
>TRBV10-1|-|TRBJ2-1|-
CASSRDFYNEQFF
TGCGCCAGCAGCCGAGACTTTTACAATGAGCAGTTCTTC
>TRBV12-5|TRBD1|TRBJ1-4|-
CASGSGQGANEKLFF
TGTGCTAGTGGTTCGGGACAGGGGGCTAATGAAAAACTGTTTTTT
>TRBV7-2|-|TRBJ2-7|-
CASSLLPGPYEQYF
TGTGCCAGCAGCTTATTACCAGGGCCCTACGAGCAGTACTTC
>TRBV6-5|TRBD2|TRBJ2-5|-
CASSSSGEETQYF
TGTGCCAGCAGTTCTAGCGGGGAAGAGACCCAGTACTTC
>TRBV4-2|-|TRBJ2-3|-
CAISQGPSVPDTQYF
TGTGCCATCAGCCAAGGTCCAAGCGTGCCAGATACGCAGTATTTT
>TRBV11-2|TRBD1|TRBJ2-3|-
CASSSYRGFITDTQYF
TGTGCCAGCAGCTCCTACAGGGGGTTCATCACAGATACGCAGTATTTT
>TRBV5-8|TRBD1|TRBJ2-5|-
CASSLEQGAGIETQYF
TGTGCCAGCAGCTTGGAACAGGGGGCTGGTATAGAGACCCAGTACTTC
>TRBV9|TRBD1|TRBJ2-7|-
CASSARQGHEQYF
TGTGCCAGCAGCGCCAGACAGGGTCACGAGCAGTACTTC
>TRBV5-1|-|TRBJ1-2|once
CASSTWGGKGYGYTF
TGCGCCAGCAGCACATGGGGGGGGAAAGGCTATGGCTACACCTTC
>TRBV7-7|-|TRBJ2-2|-
CASSLGDTGELFF
TGTGCCAGCAGCCTCGGGGACACCGGGGAGCTGTTTTTT
>TRBV7-8|TRBD2|TRBJ2-7|-
CASSLGGSSGAYEQYF
TGTGCCAGCAGCTTAGGAGGCTCTAGCGGGGCTTACGAGCAGTACTTC
>TRBV5-1|TRBD1|TRBJ2-7|-
CASSKSLGTGEFEQYF
TGCGCCAGCAGCAAATCACTTGGGACAGGGGAATTTGAGCAGTACTTC
>TRBV15|TRBD1|TRBJ2-7|-
CATSPGTGLNEQYF
TGTGCCACCAGCCCCGGGACAGGGTTAAACGAGCAGTACTTC
>TRBV2|-|TRBJ2-2|-
CASSDSPGGGGELFF
TGTGCCAGCAGTGACTCCCCTGGGGGCGGCGGGGAGCTGTTTTTT
>TRBV5-1|-|TRBJ1-2|-
CASSPDSPPYGYTF
TGCGCCAGCAGCCCGGACAGTCCACCCTATGGCTACACCTTC
>TRBV30|-|TRBJ1-2|-
CAWSSQPGMSYTF
TGTGCCTGGTCTAGCCAACCGGGTATGAGCTACACCTTC
>TRBV5-1|TRBD1|TRBJ2-6|-
CASSLQGIGANVLTF
TGCGCCAGCAGCTTACAGGGGATAGGGGCCAACGTCCTGACTTTC
>TRBV5-1|TRBD1|TRBJ2-7|-
CASSLSGQGSYEQYF
TGCGCCAGCAGCTTGTCAGGACAGGGCTCCTACGAGCAGTACTTC
>TRBV5-4|TRBD2|TRBJ2-3|-
CASSRDGGGTDTQYF
TGTGCCAGCAGCAGGGACGGGGGGGGCACAGATACGCAGTATTTT
>TRBV9|TRBD2|TRBJ2-2|-
CASETSGTGELFF
TGTGCCAGTGAAACTAGCGGGACCGGGGAGCTGTTTTTT
>TRBV5-1|TRBD2|TRBJ2-5|-
CASNWGGLGETQYF
TGCGCCAGCAACTGGGGAGGGTTGGGTGAGACCCAGTACTTC
>TRBV2|TRBD1|TRBJ1-3|few
CASSFDRGGGNTIYF
TGTGCCAGCAGTTTCGACAGGGGAGGTGGAAACACCATATATTTT
>TRBV5-1|TRBD1|TRBJ1-1|-
CASSLGQGGTEAFF
TGCGCCAGCAGCTTGGGACAGGGTGGTACTGAAGCTTTCTTT
>TRBV6-6|TRBD1|TRBJ1-1|-
CASRRLTGVDTEAFF
TGTGCCAGCAGGAGGCTGACAGGGGTCGACACTGAAGCTTTCTTT
>TRBV27|TRBD1|TRBJ2-5|-
CASRARTGGKETQYF
TGTGCCAGCAGGGCCCGGACAGGGGGTAAAGAGACCCAGTACTTC
>TRBV4-3|TRBD2|TRBJ2-1|-
CASSQDWDGGYNEQFF
TGCGCCAGCAGCCAAGATTGGGACGGGGGGTACAATGAGCAGTTCTTC
>TRBV7-2|TRBD2|TRBJ2-5|-
CASSLSGMRGQETQYF
TGTGCCAGCAGCTTAAGTGGAATGCGGGGGCAAGAGACCCAGTACTTC
>TRBV7-2|-|TRBJ1-6|-
CASSPGQSNSPLHF
TGTGCCAGCAGCCCCGGACAGAGCAATTCACCCCTCCACTTT
>TRBV6-5|-|TRBJ1-2|-
CASSYGGFRGYTF
TGTGCCAGCAGTTACGGGGGGTTCAGGGGCTACACCTTC
>TRBV5-1|TRBD2|TRBJ2-1|-
CASSLVPAGGIGEQFF
TGCGCCAGCAGCTTGGTGCCAGCGGGGGGTATCGGTGAGCAGTTCTTC
>TRBV27|-|TRBJ2-7|-
CASSLAASRPYEQYF
TGTGCCAGCAGTTTAGCGGCGAGCCGACCCTACGAGCAGTACTTC
>TRBV10-3|-|TRBJ1-2|-
CAISMVTHSDGYTF
TGTGCCATCAGTATGGTCACGCATTCGGATGGCTACACCTTC
>TRBV6-4|TRBD1|TRBJ2-3|-
CASSDSGTGADTQYF
TGTGCCAGCAGTGACTCCGGGACAGGGGCAGATACGCAGTATTTT
>TRBV27|TRBD1|TRBJ1-1|once
CASSYRSKTGTGKHVDMNTEAFF
TGTGCCAGCAGTTACCGTAGCAAAACCGGGACAGGGAAGCATGTCGACATGAACACTGAAGCTTTCTTT
>TRBV30|-|TRBJ1-1|-
CAWSVGDITEAFF
TGTGCCTGGAGTGTGGGGGACATCACTGAAGCTTTCTTT
>TRBV9|TRBD2|TRBJ2-5|-
CASSVGLSGGATQYF
TGTGCCAGCAGCGTAGGATTGAGCGGGGGGGCCACCCAGTACTTC
>TRBV18|-|TRBJ2-7|-
CASSLGGGATYEQYF
TGTGCCAGCTCTCTCGGCGGCGGGGCGACCTACGAGCAGTACTTC
>TRBV19|-|TRBJ1-5|-
CASSIGVSGQNQPQHF
TGTGCCAGTAGTATTGGTGTTTCGGGACAAAATCAGCCCCAGCATTTT
>TRBV5-1|TRBD2|TRBJ2-7|-
CASSIRDGLGYEQYF
TGCGCCAGCAGCATCCGGGACGGACTAGGGTACGAGCAGTACTTC
>TRBV2|TRBD1|TRBJ1-5|-
CASSDTRQGYQPQHF
TGTGCCAGCAGTGACACCCGACAGGGGTATCAGCCCCAGCATTTT
>TRBV4-3|TRBD1|TRBJ2-7|-
CASSQDPQGAYEQYF
TGCGCCAGCAGCCAAGATCCCCAGGGGGCCTACGAGCAGTACTTC
>TRBV5-1|-|TRBJ2-7|-
CARTVLARSYEQYF
TGCGCCAGAACCGTTTTAGCCAGATCCTACGAGCAGTACTTC
>TRBV29-1|TRBD1|TRBJ2-2|-
CSVEGQELTGELFF
TGCAGCGTTGAGGGACAGGAGCTCACCGGGGAGCTGTTTTTT
>TRBV5-1|-|TRBJ2-4|few
CASSLAGDIQYF
TGCGCCAGCAGCTTGGCCGGGGACATTCAGTACTTC
>TRBV9|TRBD2|TRBJ2-3|once
CASSSGRADTQYF
TGTGCCAGCAGCTCTGGGAGGGCAGATACGCAGTATTTT
>TRBV9|-|TRBJ1-3|few
CASSRGGAENTIYF
TGTGCCAGCAGCAGGGGGGGCGCGGAAAACACCATATATTTT